The clone carrying this TCR beta chain has a count of ten or more. Its cognate antigen is unknown. An end of the junction differs from the germline gene, which may be a read error. TCRdb called the RT-PCR reads again in MiXCR, with one record for every CDR3 protein. The data show around 530,000 distinct CDR3 sequences, roughly 10% seen once. The data were taken from a study of response to subunit inactivated influenza vaccine. The CDR3 sequence is 14 residues long. Per the germline V gene, CDR1 is SGHVS and CDR2 is FNYEAQ. General study findings and limits: The authors put forward the suggestion that each seasonal influenza vaccination may bring in only a limited number of new T cells.

This specimen consisted of PBMCs from blood, obtained on the day of vaccination. The source of this sequence is a man between 45 and 60 years old who received an inactivated influenza vaccine. This rearrangement joins TRBV7-6 to TRBJ2-3; D not resolved. CDR3: CASSLGSGTDTQYF. The CDR3 region has the DNA TGCGCCAGCAGCTTGGGATCGGGCACAGATACGCAGTATTTT. Looking up the rest from reference TRBV7-6 and TRBJ2-3 gives the full variable domain: GAGVSQSPRYKVTKRGQDVALRCDPISGHVSLYWYRQALGQGPEFLTYFNYEAQQDKSGLPNDRFSAERPEGSISTLTIQRTEQRDSAMYRCASSLGSGTDTQYFGPGTRLTVL.